These 20 T cell receptor beta chains were sequenced from one sample in a study of regulatory T cells. Findings and limits, study-wide: In CD3G-deficient patients, conventional CD4+ T cells were enriched for hydrophobic CDR3 residues at positions 6 and 7.

Their cognate antigens are unknown. The primer mix had 52 TRBV and 13 TRBJ primers. The assay was immunoSEQ multiplex PCR, and TCRdb's table has in-frame clones only and misses some. The data show about 15,000 clones, with 65% to 90% seen just once and around 8.6% held by the top ten. The sample consisted of conventional CD4+ T cells sorted from blood. These receptors all come from a person aged 25 to 45 with CD3G deficiency.

The chain has TRBV28 and TRBJ2-7; TRBD2 agrees at 8 bases. This CDR3 spans 14 amino acids. With V trimmed by 7 bases and J by 3 bases, 8 bases remained unmatched. Germline assignment: CDR1 MDHEN and CDR2 SYDVKM. The CDR3: CASTPRGGVYEQYF. The CDR3, as DNA: TGTGCCAGCACCCCACGGGGGGGGGTCTACGAGCAGTACTTC.

The V and J genes are TRBV5-1 and TRBJ2-2; D ambiguous. Germline V gene sequence: CDR1 SGHRS, CDR2 YFSETQ. Trimming removed 1 base at V and 2 bases at J, with 0 bases between. CDR3 size: 12 residues. The CDR3 reads CASSLNTGELFF. Written as DNA, the CDR3 is TGCGCCAGCAGCTTGAACACCGGGGAGCTGTTTTTT.

This clone has only a few counts. V gene TRBV6-1 combines with J gene TRBJ1-5; 7 bases are shared with TRBD1. CDR3 length: 14 amino acids. Trimming took 4 bases from V and 4 from J; bases not matched to a gene: 4. From germline, CDR1 is MNHNS and CDR2 SASEGT. The CDR3 reads CASSASRGNQPQHF. CDR3 in DNA: TGTGCCAGCAGTGCTTCCAGGGGGAATCAGCCCCAGCATTTT.

The V call is TRBV6-1, the J call TRBJ1-2; TRBD1 is a possible D gene (5 bases). CDR1 is MNHNS, CDR2 SASEGT, per germline. The V end was cut by 2 bases, the J end by 10 bases, with 23 bases between. CDR3 length equals 16 residues. The CDR3 DNA follows: TGTGCCAGCAGTGAATATTGGGGGAGCCATTCCCTGGACTACACCTTC. Its translation: CASSEYWGSHSLDYTF.

A few counts support this clone. V and J are TRBV29-1 and TRBJ2-7; D ambiguous. The ends were cut back, 4 bases at V and 0 bases at J, with 10 bases in the middle. This CDR3 contains 13 residues. CDR1 is SQVTM and CDR2 is ANQGSEA in the germline V gene. Written as DNA, the CDR3 is TGCAGCGTTGCAGGTCTTCCCTCCTACGAGCAGTACTTC. This encodes CSVAGLPSYEQYF.

The V call is TRBV6-1, the J call TRBJ2-2; no reliable D call. The germline V gene has CDR1 MNHNS and CDR2 SASEGT. V gave up 8 bases and J gave up 8 bases, with 9 bases separating them. This CDR3 has 11 amino acids. The CDR3 DNA reads TGTGCCAGCGCGCAATGGGGGGAGCTGTTTTTT. It yields the protein CASAQWGELFF.

The sample holds a few counts of this clone. The gene calls are TRBV21-1 and TRBJ1-4. TRBV21-1 constitutes a pseudogene. The CDR3 is made up of 16 amino acids. The CDR3 DNA is TGTGCCAGCAGCAAATCCGTAAAAACAACTAATGAAAAACTGTTTTTT. As protein: CASSKSVKTTNEKLFF.

The rearrangement links TRBV7-9 to TRBJ2-2, with 8 nucleotides matching TRBD1. The CDR3 contains 15 residues. J gave up 3 bases and V 5 bases, and 5 bases lay outside the gene matches. Germline V gene lookup returns CDR1 SEHNR and CDR2 FQNEAQ (reference sequence). The CDR3 here is CASSPGQGHTGELFF. CDR3 bases: TGTGCCAGCAGCCCTGGACAGGGACACACCGGGGAGCTGTTTTTT.

The chain links TRBV6-1 to TRBJ2-7; D may match TRBD1 or TRBD2 (5 bases each). The V gene's germline CDR1 is MNHNS and CDR2 SASEGT. V was clipped by 0 bases and J by 0 bases, with 15 bases between them. The CDR3 loop spans 17 amino acids. CDR3 residues: CASSEALLGTHSYEQYF. CDR3 in DNA: TGTGCCAGCAGTGAAGCGCTTCTAGGGACCCACTCCTACGAGCAGTACTTC.

The chain recombines TRBV28 with TRBJ2-7, with D possibly TRBD2 on 5 matching bases. The CDR3 totals 16 residues. Deletions cut 5 bases from V and 5 bases from J, with 22 bases between. Germline V CDR1 and CDR2: MDHEN, SYDVKM. The CDR3 bases are TGTGCCAGCAGTGTGACTCGGGCTAGCCATGGCCACGAGCAGTACTTC. Translating it yields CASSVTRASHGHEQYF.

The gene calls are TRBV7-9 and TRBJ2-3, with 9 bases matching TRBD2. Unmatched junction bases numbered 11, after V lost 5 bases and J lost 5 bases. Per germline, CDR1 SEHNR and CDR2 FQNEAQ (reference sequence). The CDR3 is 16 residues long. Written as DNA, the CDR3 is TGTGCCAGCAGCCGAACCCGAGCGGGGGGCCGAGATACGCAGTATTTT. This codes for CASSRTRAGGRDTQYF.

The chain carries TRBV6-1 and TRBJ1-6; D unclear. This CDR3 contains 13 residues. Germline-derived CDR1 and CDR2 are MNHNS and SASEGT. The V end lost 7 bases, the J end lost 6 bases, and 10 bases lay between the germline ends. Here the CDR3 DNA reads TGTGCCAGCAAGAACGCTCTTAATTCACCCCTCCACTTT. Protein sequence: CASKNALNSPLHF.

This sequence joins TRBV28 and TRBJ2-7, with D possibly called TRBD1 or TRBD2 (5 bases each). V was trimmed by 5 bases and J by 2 bases, leaving 13 bases between them. The CDR3 spans 14 residues. Germline CDR1 reads MDHEN; CDR2 reads SYDVKM. DNA of the CDR3: TGTGCCAGCAGTCCGCCGGGGCTACCCTACGAGCAGTACTTC. Encoded protein: CASSPPGLPYEQYF.

The chain combines TRBV6-1 with TRBJ2-7; 10 nucleotides line up with TRBD1. The CDR3 runs 15 residues. V was pared by 6 bases and J by 4 bases, with 9 bases of the junction left unmatched. Germline CDR1 is MNHNS and CDR2 is SASEGT. CDR3 loop: CASRGDRGRPYEQYF. The DNA of the CDR3 is TGTGCCAGCAGAGGCGACAGGGGGCGGCCTTACGAGCAGTACTTC.

The rearrangement joins TRBV6-1 to TRBJ2-7, with a possible D match to TRBD1 (6 bases). Germline lookup yields CDR1 MNHNS and CDR2 SASEGT. V lost 2 bases and J 0 bases, leaving 11 bases between the germline ends. The length of the CDR3 is 15 residues. Here the CDR3 reads CASSEKYRDSYEQYF. In nucleotides, the CDR3 is TGTGCCAGCAGTGAAAAATACAGGGACTCCTACGAGCAGTACTTC.

The chain uses TRBV28 and TRBJ1-5; the match to TRBD1 covers 10 bases. Germline-derived CDR1 and CDR2 are MDHEN and SYDVKM. The CDR3 has 15 amino acids. V lost 6 bases and J lost 4; bases outside the gene matches: 6. CDR3 protein: CASRRDRGENQPQHF. CDR3 nucleotides: TGTGCCAGCAGAAGGGACAGGGGTGAAAATCAGCCCCAGCATTTT.

This clone appeared once. The J gene is TRBJ1-4, the V gene TRBV28; tentative D call: TRBD1 (5 bases). The germline CDR1 and CDR2 sequences are MDHEN and SYDVKM. V was pared by 4 bases and J by 5 bases, with 14 bases between. The length of the CDR3 is 15 residues. DNA of the CDR3: TGTGCCAGCAGTTCGCAGGGCCGATTCAATGAAAAACTGTTTTTT. The encoded protein is CASSSQGRFNEKLFF.

The chain joins TRBV30 to TRBJ2-5; tentatively, D is TRBD2 (6 bases). This CDR3 comprises 13 residues. The V and J ends lost 2 bases and 4 bases respectively, with 11 bases between them. Per germline, CDR1 GTSNPN and CDR2 SVGIG (reference sequence). The CDR3 region is CAWSPMGGETQYF. In nucleotides, the CDR3 is TGTGCCTGGAGTCCCATGGGGGGAGAGACCCAGTACTTC.

The V call is TRBV28, the J call TRBJ1-2; D not certain. V lost 5 bases to trimming and J lost 4 bases, with 17 bases between them. CDR3 length: 15 amino acids. The germline V gene encodes CDR1 MDHEN and CDR2 SYDVKM. The CDR3 protein is CASSPETAWGYGYTF. The CDR3 region has the DNA TGTGCCAGCAGTCCCGAGACGGCCTGGGGCTATGGCTACACCTTC.

This chain connects TRBV6-1 to TRBJ1-4, with D perhaps TRBD1 (5 bases). V gave up 4 bases and J gave up 4 bases, with 10 bases separating them. Per germline, CDR1 MNHNS and CDR2 SASEGT. This CDR3 has 14 residues. The CDR3 loop reads CASSASGNNEKLFF. CDR3 sequence (DNA): TGTGCCAGCAGTGCCTCAGGGAATAATGAAAAACTGTTTTTT.